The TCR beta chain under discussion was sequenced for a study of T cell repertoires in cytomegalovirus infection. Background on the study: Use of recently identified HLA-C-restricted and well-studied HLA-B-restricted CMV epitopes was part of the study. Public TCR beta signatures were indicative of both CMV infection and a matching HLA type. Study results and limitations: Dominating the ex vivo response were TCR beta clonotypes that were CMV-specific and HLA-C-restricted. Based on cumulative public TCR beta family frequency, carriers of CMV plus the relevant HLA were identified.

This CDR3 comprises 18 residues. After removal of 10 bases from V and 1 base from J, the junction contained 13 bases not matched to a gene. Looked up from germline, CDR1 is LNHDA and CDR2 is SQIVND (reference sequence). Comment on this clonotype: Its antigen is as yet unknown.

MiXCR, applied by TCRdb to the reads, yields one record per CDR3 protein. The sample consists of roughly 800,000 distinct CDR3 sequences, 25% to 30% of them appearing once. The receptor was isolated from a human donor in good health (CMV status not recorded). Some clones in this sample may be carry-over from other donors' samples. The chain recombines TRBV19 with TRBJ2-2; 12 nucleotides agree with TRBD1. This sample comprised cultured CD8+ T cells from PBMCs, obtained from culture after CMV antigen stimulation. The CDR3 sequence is CAIGPGTGGLLNTGELFF. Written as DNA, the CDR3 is TGTGCCATCGGTCCCGGGACAGGGGGCTTATTGAACACCGGGGAGCTGTTTTTT.